The next 2 T cell receptor beta chains were all read from a single sample in a study of OX40 agonist ivuxolimab in advanced cancers. Profiled with immunoSEQ multiplex PCR; TCRdb holds only in-frame clones, not every one. The table has approximately 62,000 clones, around 90% seen once. The specimen comprised CD4+ or CD8+ T cells sorted from blood, sampled in a trial of the OX40 agonist ivuxolimab. The source is an adult with an advanced solid tumor such as melanoma, head and neck, liver or kidney cancer.

The rearrangement uses TRBV10-3 and TRBJ2-1; D is perhaps TRBD1 or TRBD2 (7 bases each). Deletions cut 9 bases from V and 8 bases from J, with 17 bases between. Germline loops: CDR1 ENHRY, CDR2 SYGVKD. There are 13 residues in the CDR3. The CDR3 region has the DNA TGTGCCATTGCAGGGGGGGCTCCCTATGAGCAGTTCTTC. It is translated as CAIAGGAPYEQFF.

The genes are TRBV4-1 and TRBJ2-4; 8 bases line up with TRBD2. V shed 0 bases and J 3 bases; nucleotides not matched to a gene: 16. Germline CDR1 reads MGHRA; CDR2 reads YSYEKL. This CDR3 is 20 amino acids long. CDR3 protein: CASSQDPTGGALLVKNIQYF. DNA of the CDR3: TGCGCCAGCAGCCAAGATCCTACCGGGGGGGCCCTACTGGTCAAAAACATTCAGTACTTC.